This TCR beta chain was sequenced during a study of T-cell memory formation after mild COVID-19. V was clipped by 5 bases and J by 3 bases, with 16 bases between them. The CDR3 runs to 15 residues. Germline loops: CDR1 SEHNR, CDR2 FQNEAQ (reference sequence). Libraries for TCRalpha and TCRbeta carried sample barcodes and unique molecular identifiers via 5'RACE. TCRdb re-called the 5' RACE reads through MiXCR, storing one row per CDR3 protein. This sample has 580,000 or so distinct CDR3 sequences, with 17% found just once. This clonotype occurred a few times. Sample: PBMCs or a T cell subset sorted from them (not recorded which). This rearrangement joins TRBV7-9 to TRBJ1-2; D may be TRBD1 (6 bases). The sequence was obtained from an adult woman who had mild COVID-19 (a few samples of this study predate the infection). Cell type and time point are not known. CDR3 region: CASSRAQGFDYGYTF. CDR3 DNA sequence: TGTGCCAGCAGCCGCGCTCAGGGGTTCGACTATGGCTACACCTTC.